Below are 13 T cell receptor beta chains sequenced from a single sample in a study of T cell responses to AZD1222 COVID-19 vaccine. The protocol was immunoSEQ multiplex PCR, while the TCRdb copy is restricted to in-frame clones and leaves out a portion. Here the sample spans more than 85,000 clones, roughly 89% being singletons. Here the sequenced sample was peripheral blood, taken 28 days after the second AZD1222 dose. The receptors derive from an adult who received the AZD1222 COVID-19 vaccine.

This clone came up once. This chain connects TRBV4-1 to TRBJ1-6; TRBD1 agrees at 12 bases. CDR3 length: 16 amino acids. V lost 4 bases, J lost 11 bases, and 9 bases stayed unmatched. Per germline, CDR1 MGHRA and CDR2 YSYEKL. CDR3 nucleotide sequence: TGCGCCAGCAGCCCGGGACAGGGGGCGCTCGGGGCACCCCTCCACTTT. Its protein product is CASSPGQGALGAPLHF.

The chain couples TRBV10-3 to TRBJ2-5; TRBD1 matches at 9 bases. This CDR3 contains 13 residues. V trimming: 8 bases; J trimming: 3 bases; junction bases outside the gene matches: 4. The V gene's germline CDR1 is ENHRY and CDR2 SYGVKD. The CDR3 region has the DNA TGTGCCATCGGGGGACAGGGTGAAGAGACCCAGTACTTC. Amino acids: CAIGGQGEETQYF.

The rearrangement links TRBV28 to TRBJ2-4; D is unclear. V was shortened by 2 bases and J by 1 base, with 6 bases between the two germline ends. The germline gives CDR1 MDHEN, CDR2 SYDVKM. The CDR3 consists of 14 residues. The CDR3 coding sequence is TGTGCCAGCAGTTTAAGTCCGGCCAAAAACATTCAGTACTTC. It yields the protein CASSLSPAKNIQYF. The full variable domain, completed using reference TRBV28 and TRBJ2-4, is DVKVTQSSRYLVKRTGEKVFLECVQDMDHENMFWYRQDPGLGLRLIYFSYDVKMKEKGDIPEGYSVSREKKERFSLILESASTNQTSMYLCASSLSPAKNIQYFGAGTRLSVL.

This chain uses TRBV19 with TRBJ1-2, with 8 bases that match TRBD1. The CDR3 has 14 amino acids. Germline assignment: CDR1 LNHDA and CDR2 SQIVND (reference sequence). The V and J ends lost 8 bases and 8 bases, in that order; junction bases with no gene match: 13. The CDR3 nucleotides are TGTGCCAGTTTCTCGGGACAGGCCTTCGGGGGCTACACCTTC. This gives the protein CASFSGQAFGGYTF.

The chain has TRBV5-1 and TRBJ2-2; 10 bases are a match to TRBD1. Germline assignment: CDR1 SGHRS and CDR2 YFSETQ. The CDR3 totals 16 residues. V was pared by 4 bases and J by 6 bases, with 9 bases of the junction left unmatched. The CDR3, as DNA: TGCGCCAGCAGCCCCCGGGACAGGGGTTCCCCCGGGGAGCTGTTTTTT. Translated, it gives CASSPRDRGSPGELFF.

The rearrangement joins TRBV4-2 to TRBJ2-7; 7 bases align to TRBD2. Germline loops: CDR1 LGHNA, CDR2 YNFKEQ. The ends lost 3 bases at V and 0 bases at J; junction bases unmatched: 14. The length of the CDR3 is 18 residues. This CDR3 is CASSHPRDLAASSYEQYF. CDR3 in DNA: TGTGCCAGCAGCCATCCCCGAGATCTAGCGGCTTCCTCCTACGAGCAGTACTTC.

As to this clone: Other DNA sequences within the sample encode an identical CDR3. The chain joins TRBV30 to TRBJ1-5, with D possibly TRBD1 on 5 matching bases. Germline V gene sequence: CDR1 GTSNPN, CDR2 SVGIG (reference sequence). This CDR3 contains 13 residues. V was clipped by 2 bases and J by 4 bases, with 9 bases between them. The CDR3 bases are TGTGCCTGGAGTTTGGGGGGGAATCAGCCCCAGCATTTT. This translates into CAWSLGGNQPQHF.

This sequence joins TRBV27 and TRBJ2-2; D gene ambiguous. The CDR3 has 12 residues. In germline, CDR1 is MNHEY, CDR2 SMNVEV (reference sequence). Trimming left V 6 bases short and J 4 bases short, with 6 bases between. Here the CDR3 DNA reads TGTGCCAGCAGGGGGTTCACCGGGGAGCTGTTTTTT. Its protein is CASRGFTGELFF.

The rearrangement links TRBV7-9 to TRBJ1-2, with a tentative D call TRBD1 (6 bases). V was trimmed by 3 bases and J by 8 bases, leaving 13 bases between them. CDR1 is SEHNR and CDR2 is FQNEAQ in the germline V gene (reference sequence). This CDR3 is built from 13 residues. This CDR3 is CASSLGQIGGYTF. CDR3 in DNA: TGTGCCAGCAGCTTGGGACAAATCGGGGGCTACACCTTC.

V usage is TRBV5-4 and J usage is TRBJ1-2; 7 bases match TRBD1. The CDR3 totals 14 residues. Germline-derived CDR1 and CDR2 are SGHNT and YYREEE (reference sequence). The trim removed 2 bases at V and 6 bases at J, leaving 7 bases unmatched. The CDR3 loop is CASSFPGQTDGYTF. The CDR3 DNA is TGTGCCAGCAGCTTTCCGGGACAGACTGATGGCTACACCTTC.

The table lists this clone with a few counts. The sample holds other DNA sequences that translate to the same CDR3. This chain connects TRBV18 to TRBJ2-5, with a weak D call TRBD2 (5 bases). V dropped 2 bases and J dropped 1 base, with 5 bases sitting between them. Germline CDR1 and CDR2: KGHSH and LQKENI. The CDR3 has 13 residues. The CDR3 nucleotides read TGTGCCAGCTCACCAGGACTCCAAGAGACCCAGTACTTC. Translation gives CASSPGLQETQYF.

The genes are TRBV5-4 and TRBJ1-2; a possible D gene is TRBD1 (6 bases). This CDR3 contains 14 residues. CDR1 SGHNT and CDR2 YYREEE come from the germline V gene (reference sequence). Trimming shortened V by 4 bases and J by 0 bases, and 10 bases separated the two germline ends. The CDR3 region has the DNA TGTGCCAGCAGCCTCCAGGGGACTAACTATGGCTACACCTTC. This encodes CASSLQGTNYGYTF.

This chain uses TRBV6-5 with TRBJ1-5; D is perhaps TRBD1 (6 bases). Germline V gene sequence: CDR1 MNHEY, CDR2 SVGAGI. The CDR3 has 15 amino acids. Trimming took off 8 bases at V and 0 bases at J, with 14 bases between the two ends. The CDR3 coding sequence is TGTGCCAGCCTCGCAGGGGACAATAGCAATCAGCCCCAGCATTTT. Translated: CASLAGDNSNQPQHF.